Following are 31 T cell receptor beta chains from one sample sequenced in a study of early T cells in non-severe SARS-CoV-2 infection (dated by TCRdb to the early 2020s). Library prep was done by 5' RACE. Reads for this sample came from a NextSeq 500. In TCRdb, the public reads were trimmed at Q25 with fastp and aligned with MiXCR, with productive beta chains retained. One record per CDR3 amino acid sequence lists the most common genes and DNA. In this sample the table shows approximately 81,000 distinct CDR3 sequences, about 6.5% of which occur a single time. The ten largest clonotypes hold about 7.5% of the sample. Sequencing was carried out using whole blood. These receptors originate from an adult who was a healthcare worker with PCR-confirmed SARS-CoV-2 infection or an uninfected control (not recorded which).

This clonotype appeared a few times. The chain combines TRBV6-6 with TRBJ2-1; D possibly corresponds to TRBD1 (5 bases). Trimming shortened V by 2 bases and J by 12 bases, and 20 bases separated the two germline ends. CDR3 length: 15 amino acids. Germline V gene data show CDR1 as MNHNY and CDR2 as SVGAGI (reference sequence). The CDR3 coding sequence is TGTGCCAGCAGTTACCTCGGAACAGGCGCATTCGGGCAGTTCTTC. Its protein product is CASSYLGTGAFGQFF.

This clonotype was detected once. One end of the junction is discordant with germline, which a read error may explain. The rearrangement uses TRBV12-3 or TRBV12-4 and TRBJ2-7, with a weak D call TRBD2 (6 bases). There are 14 residues in the CDR3. CDR3 in DNA: TGTGCCTGCAGTTTAGGAGGGGCAGTCTACGAGCAGTACTTC. Translating it yields CACSLGGAVYEQYF.

This clonotype was counted many times. The V gene is TRBV14, the J gene TRBJ1-1; D gene uncertain. CDR1 and CDR2 (germline): SGHDN, FVKESK. V was pared by 3 bases and J by 2 bases, with 4 bases between. The CDR3 is 12 amino acids. The CDR3 coding sequence is TGTGCCAGCAGCCAGGACAACACTGAAGCTTTCTTT. Residues: CASSQDNTEAFF.

This clonotype was counted ten times or more. The CDR3 coding sequence is TGTGCCAGCAGCGGCTTGGGCAATGAGCAGTTCTTC. This codes for CASSGLGNEQFF. This rearrangement joins TRBV2 to TRBJ2-1; D remains ambiguous. Germline CDR1 SNHLY, CDR2 FYNNEI. V lost 6 bases to trimming and J lost 6 bases, with 9 bases between them. The CDR3 loop spans 12 amino acids.

The chain carries TRBV5-1 and TRBJ2-7, with 8 bases matching TRBD1. This CDR3 region has 14 residues. After removal of 3 bases from V and 2 bases from J, the junction contained 4 bases not matched to a gene. The germline V gene has CDR1 SGHRS and CDR2 YFSETQ. CDR3 in amino acids: CASSSTGATYEQYF. CDR3 bases: TGCGCCAGCAGCTCGACAGGGGCAACCTACGAGCAGTACTTC.

This clonotype was counted ten times or more. The genes are TRBV10-1 and TRBJ1-1; 7 bases align to TRBD1. This CDR3 has 14 amino acids. Germline values: CDR1 WNHNN, CDR2 SYGVQD (reference sequence). V shed 8 bases and J 4 bases; nucleotides not matched to a gene: 10. CDR3 in amino acids: CASARDREGTEAFF. The CDR3, as DNA: TGCGCCAGCGCGCGCGACAGGGAAGGCACTGAAGCTTTCTTT.

This clonotype was observed many times. The rearrangement links TRBV6-2 or TRBV6-3 to TRBJ2-1; possibly TRBD1 for D (5 bases). V lost 6 bases and J lost 8, with 11 bases in between. Germline V gene data show CDR1 as MNHEY and CDR2 as SVGEGT. The CDR3 loop spans 12 amino acids. CDR3: CASSQTAHEQFF. The CDR3, as DNA: TGTGCCAGCAGCCAGACAGCCCATGAGCAGTTCTTC.

This rearrangement joins TRBV6-6 to TRBJ1-6; D is ambiguous. With 3 bases removed from V and 8 bases from J, the gap between germline ends came to 14 bases. The CDR3 covers 15 residues. Germline lookup yields CDR1 MNHNY and CDR2 SVGAGI (reference sequence). In DNA, the CDR3 is TGTGCCAGCAGTTATATGTCCGGTGGGGATTCACCCCTCCACTTT. As protein: CASSYMSGGDSPLHF.

The J gene is TRBJ2-7, the V gene TRBV28; tentative D call: TRBD2 (5 bases). The CDR3 has 12 residues. From germline, CDR1 is MDHEN and CDR2 SYDVKM. Trimming pared 2 bases from V and 4 bases from J, leaving 6 bases between. This CDR3 is CASSLPGYEQYF. The CDR3 DNA follows: TGTGCCAGCAGTTTACCGGGGTACGAGCAGTACTTC. Complete variable domain (other parts from reference TRBV28 and TRBJ2-7): DVKVTQSSRYLVKRTGEKVFLECVQDMDHENMFWYRQDPGLGLRLIYFSYDVKMKEKGDIPEGYSVSREKKERFSLILESASTNQTSMYLCASSLPGYEQYFGPGTRLTVT.

This clonotype was observed many times. The chain recombines TRBV12-3 or TRBV12-4 with TRBJ2-3, with 8 nucleotides matching TRBD2. The CDR3 consists of 16 residues. V shed 5 bases, J shed 4 bases, and the junction held 11 bases outside the gene matches. The CDR3 DNA follows: TGTGCCAGCAGTAACTCACGGGGGGGCTCGTCAGATACGCAGTATTTT. Translated, it gives CASSNSRGGSSDTQYF.

This chain joins TRBV18 and TRBJ2-5; 11 nucleotides line up with TRBD2. This CDR3 is 15 amino acids long. Trimming at V came to 3 bases and at J to 5 bases, leaving 5 bases not matched to a gene. Germline V gives CDR1 KGHSH, CDR2 LQKENI. CDR3 nucleotide sequence: TGTGCCAGCTCACCGCGGGGACTAGCGGACGAGACCCAGTACTTC. As protein: CASSPRGLADETQYF.

The V gene is TRBV15, the J gene TRBJ1-2; weak D call: TRBD1 (6 bases). Per the germline V gene, CDR1 is LNHNV and CDR2 is YYDKDF (reference sequence). The CDR3 runs to 15 residues. V lost 2 bases, J lost 4 bases, and 14 bases lay in between. In nucleotides, the CDR3 is TGTGCCACCAGCAGACTACAGGGACCCACCTATGGCTACACCTTC. Translation: CATSRLQGPTYGYTF. The whole variable domain, filled in from reference TRBV15 and TRBJ1-2, reads DAMVIQNPRYQVTQFGKPVTLSCSQTLNHNVMYWYQQKSSQAPKLLFHYYDKDFNNEADTPDNFQSRRPNTSFCFLDIRSPGLGDTAMYLCATSRLQGPTYGYTFGSGTRLTVV.

This rearrangement joins TRBV30 to TRBJ1-3, with D hard to call. V was trimmed by 4 bases and J by 2 bases, leaving 6 bases between them. This CDR3 contains 12 residues. Germline V gene data show CDR1 as GTSNPN and CDR2 as SVGIG (reference sequence). The CDR3 region is CAWNTAGNTIYF. The DNA of the CDR3 is TGTGCCTGGAATACAGCTGGAAACACCATATATTTT.

This clonotype has more than one count but fewer than ten. The chain is built from TRBV27 and TRBJ1-2; perhaps TRBD1 as D (5 bases). Germline CDR1 is MNHEY and CDR2 is SMNVEV (reference sequence). Trimming took 2 bases from V and 4 from J, leaving 8 bases between them. CDR3 length: 13 residues. CDR3 sequence reads: CASSLKQAYGYTF. The DNA of the CDR3 is TGTGCCAGCAGTTTAAAACAGGCCTATGGCTACACCTTC.

This clonotype was seen many times. The genes are TRBV4-1 and TRBJ1-1; the D gene is possibly TRBD1 (6 bases). The CDR3 is 15 residues long. Trimming stripped 4 bases from V and 2 bases from J, with 14 bases between. CDR1 and CDR2 (germline): MGHRA, YSYEKL. CDR3 nucleotides: TGCGCCAGCAGCCGAGGAATGACAGGAAACACTGAAGCTTTCTTT. Protein: CASSRGMTGNTEAFF.

The genes are TRBV6-5 and TRBJ2-5; the D is unclear. Trimming stripped 1 base from V and 2 bases from J, with 8 bases between. Germline assignment: CDR1 MNHEY and CDR2 SVGAGI. This CDR3 has 14 residues. CDR3 sequence reads: CASSYWRTQETQYF. In DNA, the CDR3 is TGTGCCAGCAGTTACTGGAGAACACAAGAGACCCAGTACTTC.

This clonotype has at least ten counts. V and J are TRBV10-3 and TRBJ1-6, with D possibly being TRBD1 (6 bases). CDR1 ENHRY and CDR2 SYGVKD come from the germline V gene. Trimming shortened V by 0 bases and J by 11 bases, and 14 bases separated the two germline ends. This CDR3 is 15 amino acids long. CDR3 region: CAISESIRGGPPLHF. The DNA for the CDR3 is TGTGCCATCAGTGAGTCAATCCGCGGGGGCCCACCCCTCCACTTT.

This clonotype was recorded many times. This chain links TRBV7-2 with TRBJ1-5; D perhaps matches TRBD1 (5 bases). Germline V gives CDR1 SGHTA, CDR2 FQGNSA. V lost 3 bases to trimming and J lost 6 bases, with 9 bases between them. This CDR3 has 13 amino acids. CDR3 protein: CASSLGGSQPQHF. The CDR3 region has the DNA TGTGCCAGCAGCTTGGGGGGTTCTCAGCCCCAGCATTTT.

This clonotype appeared many times. The gene calls are TRBV6-4 and TRBJ2-1; 9 bases fit TRBD2. The trim removed 4 bases at V and 7 bases at J, leaving 5 bases unmatched. Germline CDR1 is MRHNA and CDR2 is SNTAGT. The CDR3 sequence is 14 residues long. The CDR3 sequence is CASSADSGRNEQFF. DNA for the CDR3: TGTGCCAGCAGTGCGGATAGCGGGAGAAATGAGCAGTTCTTC.

A few counts support this clonotype. CDR3 loop: CAISEGQGNEKLFF. The CDR3 nucleotides read TGTGCCATCAGTGAGGGACAGGGGAATGAAAAACTGTTTTTT. The V gene is TRBV10-3, the J gene TRBJ1-4, with TRBD1 matching 9 bases. The CDR3 contains 14 residues. Germline CDR1 reads ENHRY; CDR2 reads SYGVKD. Trimming cost V 2 bases and J 5 bases; bases outside gene matches: 0.

The CDR3: CASSVLAGNRNEQFF. CDR3 DNA: TGTGCCAGTAGTGTTCTAGCGGGAAATAGAAATGAGCAGTTCTTC. The chain employs TRBV19 and TRBJ2-1; 9 nucleotides line up with TRBD2. The J segment lost 7 bases and the V segment lost 5 bases, leaving 9 bases of the junction unmatched. This CDR3 has 15 amino acids. Germline lookup yields CDR1 LNHDA and CDR2 SQIVND (reference sequence).

This clonotype was seen only a few times. The chain employs TRBV7-9 and TRBJ2-7; D not resolved. The CDR3 contains 14 residues. Looked up from germline, CDR1 is SEHNR and CDR2 is FQNEAQ (reference sequence). Trimming cost V 4 bases and J 0 bases, with 10 bases left between them. The CDR3 nucleotides are TGTGCCAGCAGCTCGGACGGCTACTCCTACGAGCAGTACTTC. Its protein product is CASSSDGYSYEQYF. Together with reference TRBV7-9 and TRBJ2-7, the CDR3 gives the full variable domain: DTGVSQNPRHKITKRGQNVTFRCDPISEHNRLYWYRQTLGQGPEFLTYFQNEAQLEKSRLLSDRFSAERPKGSFSTLEIQRTEQGDSAMYLCASSSDGYSYEQYFGPGTRLTVT.

This clonotype was counted only a few times. The chain uses TRBV20-1 and TRBJ1-1; D perhaps matches TRBD1 (5 bases). Germline CDR1 is DFQATT and CDR2 is SNEGSKA (reference sequence). This CDR3 comprises 12 residues. Trimming took off 5 bases at V and 4 bases at J, with 11 bases between the two ends. CDR3 in DNA: TGCAGTGCTCCAAGACAGAGCACTGAAGCTTTCTTT. This encodes CSAPRQSTEAFF.

This clonotype has a handful of counts. This chain links TRBV5-1 with TRBJ2-7; 10 bases map to TRBD1. Germline-derived CDR1 and CDR2 are SGHRS and YFSETQ. This CDR3 contains 14 residues. The J segment lost 4 bases and the V segment lost 7 bases, leaving 8 bases of the junction unmatched. CDR3 residues: CASRETGQGYEQYF. In nucleotides, the CDR3 is TGCGCCAGCCGTGAAACGGGACAGGGGTACGAGCAGTACTTC.

This clonotype was seen many times. This chain uses TRBV29-1 with TRBJ2-1; 12 bases are a match to TRBD2. The ends lost 7 bases at V and 6 bases at J; junction bases unmatched: 13. CDR1 is SQVTM, CDR2 ANQGSEA, per germline. CDR3 length: 16 residues. The CDR3: CSATPPSGRVGNEQFF. CDR3 bases: TGCAGCGCCACCCCCCCTAGCGGGAGGGTTGGCAATGAGCAGTTCTTC.

Many counts were recorded for this clonotype. This sequence joins TRBV4-2 and TRBJ1-1, with no clear D. CDR1 LGHNA and CDR2 YNFKEQ come from the germline V gene. Trimming removed 4 bases from V and 0 bases from J, with 6 bases in between. This CDR3 spans 13 amino acids. The CDR3 loop reads CASSPLMNTEAFF. CDR3 DNA sequence: TGTGCCAGCAGCCCCCTTATGAACACTGAAGCTTTCTTT.

V is TRBV29-1 and J is TRBJ2-7; D is possibly TRBD1 or TRBD2 (5 bases each). The CDR3 spans 15 residues. The germline V and J ends were trimmed by 0 bases and 1 base, with 13 bases remaining between them. CDR1 and CDR2 from the germline V gene are SQVTM and ANQGSEA. The CDR3 bases are TGCAGCGTTGAAGATCCCGGGACGGATTCCTACGAGCAGTACTTC. Translated, it gives CSVEDPGTDSYEQYF.

Many counts were recorded for this clonotype. The rearrangement links TRBV4-3 to TRBJ2-1, with 7 bases matching TRBD2. The length of the CDR3 is 17 residues. Germline V gene sequence: CDR1 LGHNA, CDR2 YSLEER. The V gene end was trimmed by 3 bases and the J gene end by 7 bases; junction bases not matched to a gene: 15. CDR3 region: CASSQASGSRSGNEQFF. The CDR3 DNA reads TGCGCCAGCAGCCAGGCTAGCGGATCCCGGTCGGGGAATGAGCAGTTCTTC.

This clonotype was seen many times. This sequence joins TRBV6-1 and TRBJ2-3; a weak D match, TRBD1 (6 bases). Trimming took off 7 bases at V and 2 bases at J, with 16 bases between the two ends. CDR1 is MNHNS, CDR2 SASEGT, per germline. The CDR3 length is 15 residues. This CDR3 reads CASNMRGMNTDTQYF. In nucleotides, the CDR3 is TGTGCCAGCAATATGAGGGGGATGAACACAGATACGCAGTATTTT.

This clonotype has ten or more counts. The rearrangement joins TRBV20-1 to TRBJ2-3, with TRBD2 identical over 7 bases. V was pared by 5 bases and J by 3 bases, with 11 bases of the junction left unmatched. The CDR3 has 15 amino acids. The germline CDR1 and CDR2 sequences are DFQATT and SNEGSKA (reference sequence). CDR3 protein: CSAEPGGRETDTQYF. The CDR3 nucleotides read TGCAGTGCTGAACCGGGCGGGCGGGAGACAGATACGCAGTATTTT.

V usage is TRBV20-1 and J usage is TRBJ2-7; D unresolved. Trimming shortened V by 0 bases and J by 0 bases, and 12 bases separated the two germline ends. Germline loops: CDR1 DFQATT, CDR2 SNEGSKA (reference sequence). CDR3 length: 15 amino acids. The CDR3 bases are TGCAGTGCTAGAGACGACGGCGTCAGCTCCTACGAGCAGTACTTC. Its protein product is CSARDDGVSSYEQYF.